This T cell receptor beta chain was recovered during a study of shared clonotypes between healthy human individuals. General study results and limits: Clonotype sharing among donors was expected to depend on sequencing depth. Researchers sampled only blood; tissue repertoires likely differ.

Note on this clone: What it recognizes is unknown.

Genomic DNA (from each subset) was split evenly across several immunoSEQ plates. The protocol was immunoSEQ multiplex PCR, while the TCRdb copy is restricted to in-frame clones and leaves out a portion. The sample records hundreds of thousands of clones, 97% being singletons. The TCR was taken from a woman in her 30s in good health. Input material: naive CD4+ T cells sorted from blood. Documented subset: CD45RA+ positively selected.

The CDR3 protein is CAYGVGCERGTGNTIYF. The CDR3 DNA is TGTGCCTACGGAGTGGGATGCGAGCGGGGCACTGGAAACACCATATATTTT. This rearrangement joins TRBV9 to TRBJ1-3, with D possibly TRBD1 on 5 matching bases. Per the germline V gene, CDR1 is SGDLS and CDR2 is YYNGEE. The CDR3 covers 17 residues. V was cut by 10 bases and J by 2 bases, with 25 bases left in between.